This T cell receptor beta chain was identified in a study of T cell repertoires in cytomegalovirus infection. Study information: Well-studied HLA-B-restricted CMV epitopes were used in the study alongside recently identified HLA-C-restricted ones. Public TCR beta signatures provided an indication of both CMV infection and a matching HLA type.

Trimming stripped 1 base from V and 3 bases from J, with 13 bases between. The CDR3 has 16 amino acids. CDR1 and CDR2 from the germline V gene are SGHVS and FNYEAQ. This clonotype was picked up many times. Its antigen is unidentified. Study results and limitations: Pooled public TCR beta family frequency picked out CMV carriers with the relevant HLA.

In TCRdb, the reads were re-called with MiXCR into one record per CDR3 protein. The data show about 770,000 distinct CDR3 sequences, under 35% seen once. The TCR comes from a human donor in good health (CMV status not recorded). Some clones in this sample may be carry-over from other donors' samples. The sequences come from cultured CD8+ T cells from PBMCs, collected from culture after CMV antigen stimulation. This chain uses TRBV7-6 with TRBJ2-1; TRBD1 or TRBD2 may be the D gene (5 bases each). CDR3: CASSLVGATNYNEQFF. CDR3 bases: TGTGCCAGCAGCTTAGTCGGGGCTACAAACTACAATGAGCAGTTCTTC.